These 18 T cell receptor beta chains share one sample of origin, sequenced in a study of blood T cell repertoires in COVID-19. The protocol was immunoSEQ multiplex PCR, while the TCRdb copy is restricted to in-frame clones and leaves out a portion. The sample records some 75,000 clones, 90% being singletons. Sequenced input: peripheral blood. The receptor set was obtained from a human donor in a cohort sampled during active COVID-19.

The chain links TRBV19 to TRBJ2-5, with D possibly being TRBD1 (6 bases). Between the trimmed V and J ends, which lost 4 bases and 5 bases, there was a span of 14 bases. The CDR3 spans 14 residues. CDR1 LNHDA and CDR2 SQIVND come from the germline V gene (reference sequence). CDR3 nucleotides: TGTGCCAGTAGTACTACAGGGTCTCGGGAGACCCAGTACTTC. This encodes CASSTTGSRETQYF.

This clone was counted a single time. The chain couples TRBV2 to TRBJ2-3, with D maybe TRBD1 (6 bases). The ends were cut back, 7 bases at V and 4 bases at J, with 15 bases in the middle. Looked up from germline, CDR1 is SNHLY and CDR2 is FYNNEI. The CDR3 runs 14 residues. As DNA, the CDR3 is TGTGCCAGCATTTCGGGCAGGGGCCCAGATACGCAGTATTTT. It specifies CASISGRGPDTQYF.

CDR3 in amino acids: CASSRPDSNEQFF. DNA for the CDR3: TGTGCCAGCAGCCGCCCCGACAGCAATGAGCAGTTCTTC. This rearrangement joins TRBV3-1 (or the pseudogene TRBV3-2) to TRBJ2-1, with D tentatively TRBD1 (5 bases). Germline V lookup: CDR1 LGHDT, CDR2 YNNKEL (reference sequence). This CDR3 region has 13 residues. Trimming removed 4 bases from V and 6 bases from J, with 10 bases in between.

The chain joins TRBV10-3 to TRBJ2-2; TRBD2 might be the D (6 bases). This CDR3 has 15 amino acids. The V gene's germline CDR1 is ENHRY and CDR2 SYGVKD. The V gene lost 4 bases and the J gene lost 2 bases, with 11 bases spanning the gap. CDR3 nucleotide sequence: TGTGCCATCAGTGGGGCGGGACTCAACACCGGGGAGCTGTTTTTT. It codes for CAISGAGLNTGELFF.

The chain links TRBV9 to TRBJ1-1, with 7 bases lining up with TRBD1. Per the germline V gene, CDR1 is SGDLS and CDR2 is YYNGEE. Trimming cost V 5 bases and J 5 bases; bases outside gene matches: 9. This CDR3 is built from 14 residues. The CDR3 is CASRREGAETEAFF. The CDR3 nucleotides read TGTGCCAGCAGGCGGGAGGGGGCTGAAACTGAAGCTTTCTTT.

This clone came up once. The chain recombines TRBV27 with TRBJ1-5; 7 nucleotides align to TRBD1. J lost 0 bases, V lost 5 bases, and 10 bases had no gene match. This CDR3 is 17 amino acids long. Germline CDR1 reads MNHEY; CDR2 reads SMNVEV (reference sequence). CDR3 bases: TGTGCCAGCAGTGGGAGAGGGACAGCGAATAGCAATCAGCCCCAGCATTTT. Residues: CASSGRGTANSNQPQHF.

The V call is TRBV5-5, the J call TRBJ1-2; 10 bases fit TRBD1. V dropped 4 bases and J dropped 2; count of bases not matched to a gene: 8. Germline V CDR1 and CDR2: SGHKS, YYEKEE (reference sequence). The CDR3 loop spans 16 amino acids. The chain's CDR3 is CASSPTGQGENYGYTF. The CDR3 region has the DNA TGTGCCAGCAGCCCTACAGGACAGGGGGAAAACTATGGCTACACCTTC.

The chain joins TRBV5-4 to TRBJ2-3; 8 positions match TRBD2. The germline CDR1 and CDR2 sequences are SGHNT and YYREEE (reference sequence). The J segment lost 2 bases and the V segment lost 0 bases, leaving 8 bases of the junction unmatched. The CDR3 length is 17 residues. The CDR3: CASSLATSGLYTDTQYF. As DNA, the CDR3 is TGTGCCAGCAGCTTGGCCACTAGCGGTCTCTACACAGATACGCAGTATTTT.

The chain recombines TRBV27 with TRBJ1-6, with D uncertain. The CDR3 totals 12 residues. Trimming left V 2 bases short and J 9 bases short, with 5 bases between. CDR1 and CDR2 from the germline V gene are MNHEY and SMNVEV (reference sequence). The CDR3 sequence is CASSLRGSPLHF. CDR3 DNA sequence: TGTGCCAGCAGTTTACGGGGTTCACCCCTCCACTTT.

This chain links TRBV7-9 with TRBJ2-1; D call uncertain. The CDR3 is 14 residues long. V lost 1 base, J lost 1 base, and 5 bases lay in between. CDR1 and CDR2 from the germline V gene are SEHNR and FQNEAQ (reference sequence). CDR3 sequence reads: CASSLVVSYNEQFF. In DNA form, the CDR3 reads TGTGCCAGCAGCTTAGTAGTGTCCTACAATGAGCAGTTCTTC. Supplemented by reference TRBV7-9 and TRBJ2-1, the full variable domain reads DTGVSQNPRHKITKRGQNVTFRCDPISEHNRLYWYRQTLGQGPEFLTYFQNEAQLEKSRLLSDRFSAERPKGSFSTLEIQRTEQGDSAMYLCASSLVVSYNEQFFGPGTRLTVL.

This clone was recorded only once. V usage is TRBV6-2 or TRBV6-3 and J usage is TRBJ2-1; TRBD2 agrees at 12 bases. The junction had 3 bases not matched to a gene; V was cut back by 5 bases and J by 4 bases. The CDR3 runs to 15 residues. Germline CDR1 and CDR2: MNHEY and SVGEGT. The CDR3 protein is CASSQTSGGYNEQFF. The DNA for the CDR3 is TGTGCCAGCAGTCAAACTAGCGGGGGGTACAATGAGCAGTTCTTC.

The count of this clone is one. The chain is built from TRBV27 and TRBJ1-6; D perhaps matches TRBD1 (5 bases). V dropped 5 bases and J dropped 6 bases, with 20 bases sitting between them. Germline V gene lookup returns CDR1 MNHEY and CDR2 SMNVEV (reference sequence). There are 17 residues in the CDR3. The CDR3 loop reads CASSPNLSPGFNSPLHF. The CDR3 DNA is TGTGCCAGCAGTCCCAACTTATCTCCAGGGTTTAATTCACCCCTCCACTTT.

In DNA form, the CDR3 reads TGCAGCGTTGAAGCGCAGGCAGGGAATGAGCAGTTCTTC. Protein: CSVEAQAGNEQFF. The V gene is TRBV29-1, the J gene TRBJ2-1; possibly TRBD1 for D (5 bases). Between the trimmed V and J ends, which lost 1 base and 7 bases, there was a span of 11 bases. The CDR3 is 13 residues long. Germline V gives CDR1 SQVTM, CDR2 ANQGSEA.

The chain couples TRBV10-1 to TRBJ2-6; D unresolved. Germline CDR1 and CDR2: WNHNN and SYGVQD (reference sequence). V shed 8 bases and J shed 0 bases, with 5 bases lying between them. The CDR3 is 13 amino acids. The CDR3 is CASGNSGANVLTF. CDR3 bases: TGCGCCAGCGGCAACTCTGGGGCCAACGTCCTGACTTTC.

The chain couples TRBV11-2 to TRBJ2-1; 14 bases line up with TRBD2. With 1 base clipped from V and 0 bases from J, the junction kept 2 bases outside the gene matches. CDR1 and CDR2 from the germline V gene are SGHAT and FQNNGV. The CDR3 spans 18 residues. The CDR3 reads CASSLGLAGGLSYNEQFF. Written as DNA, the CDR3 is TGTGCCAGCAGCTTAGGACTAGCGGGGGGGCTCTCCTACAATGAGCAGTTCTTC.

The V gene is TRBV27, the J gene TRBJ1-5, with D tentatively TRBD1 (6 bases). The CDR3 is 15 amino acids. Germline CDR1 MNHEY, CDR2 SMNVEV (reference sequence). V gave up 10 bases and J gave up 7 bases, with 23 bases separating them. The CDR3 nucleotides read TGTGCCACCAGAACGAACACAGGGCACGGCCAGCCCCAGCATTTT. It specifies CATRTNTGHGQPQHF.

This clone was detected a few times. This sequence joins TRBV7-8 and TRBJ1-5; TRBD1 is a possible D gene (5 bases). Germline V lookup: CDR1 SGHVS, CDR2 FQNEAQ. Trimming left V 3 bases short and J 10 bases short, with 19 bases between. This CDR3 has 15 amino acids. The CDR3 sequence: CASSFSRVLNGPQHF. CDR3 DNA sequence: TGTGCCAGCAGCTTTAGCAGGGTGCTGAACGGCCCCCAGCATTTT.

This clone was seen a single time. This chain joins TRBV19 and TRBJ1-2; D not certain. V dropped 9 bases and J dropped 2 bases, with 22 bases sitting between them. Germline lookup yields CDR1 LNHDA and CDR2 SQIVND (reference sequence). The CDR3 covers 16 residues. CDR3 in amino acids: CASRRGGSVLNYGYTF. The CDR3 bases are TGTGCCAGCCGCCGGGGTGGGTCGGTGTTAAACTATGGCTACACCTTC.